Presented here are 21 T cell receptor beta chains from one specimen sequenced in a study of blood T cells in healthy people across ages. Then a second PCR, running about 7 to 11 cycles, was carried out with a sample-barcoded 5' primer and a J-beta primer mix. TCRdb ran MiXCR on the 5' RACE reads and lists one entry per CDR3 protein. The table lists some 900,000 distinct CDR3 sequences, roughly 50% of them singletons. Sequencing used blood. Every receptor here comes from a man aged 30 to 39 in good health.

V is TRBV6-1 and J is TRBJ2-1; D is possibly TRBD1 or TRBD2 (5 bases each). CDR1 and CDR2 (germline): MNHNS, SASEGT. The CDR3 totals 16 residues. V lost 6 bases, J lost 5 bases, and 20 bases lay in between. The CDR3 loop is CASSARRGVHDNEQFF. CDR3 bases: TGTGCCAGCAGCGCACGGCGAGGGGTACACGACAATGAGCAGTTCTTC.

This clonotype was observed a handful of times. The chain links TRBV29-1 to TRBJ2-7; 8 bases fit TRBD1. V lost 0 bases to trimming and J lost 4 bases; unmatched junction nucleotides: 8. The germline V gene has CDR1 SQVTM and CDR2 ANQGSEA. This CDR3 has 15 amino acids. The CDR3 sequence is CSVEDSTGEEYEQYF. CDR3 coding DNA: TGCAGCGTTGAAGATTCGACAGGGGAGGAATACGAGCAGTACTTC.

The V and J genes are TRBV11-2 and TRBJ2-5, with D possibly being TRBD1 (6 bases). The J call may be mistaken, given a closer DNA end match to TRBJ2-7. Per germline, CDR1 SGHAT and CDR2 FQNNGV. The CDR3 loop spans 21 amino acids. The CDR3 loop is CASSLIPLPQGKVYSGYEQYF. CDR3 DNA sequence: TGTGCCAGCAGCTTAATCCCGCTCCCCCAGGGGAAAGTCTATTCGGGGTACGAGCAGTACTTC.

The rearrangement uses TRBV7-2 and TRBJ1-5; TRBD1 aligns across 7 bases. Germline trimming cut 5 bases from V and 2 bases from J; bases unmatched to any gene: 9. The CDR3 runs to 16 residues. CDR1 SGHTA and CDR2 FQGNSA come from the germline V gene. CDR3: CASSPDRVGGNQPQHF. The CDR3 bases are TGTGCCAGCAGCCCCGACAGGGTTGGGGGCAATCAGCCCCAGCATTTT. The full variable domain, its missing parts supplied by reference TRBV7-2 and TRBJ1-5, is GAGVSQSPSNKVTEKGKDVELRCDPISGHTALYWYRQSLGQGLEFLIYFQGNSAPDKSGLPSDRFSAERTGGSVSTLTIQRTQQEDSAVYLCASSPDRVGGNQPQHFGDGTRLSIL.

This clonotype was counted between two and nine times. The V and J genes are TRBV7-9 and TRBJ2-5, with 8 bases fitting TRBD2. CDR1 and CDR2 from the germline V gene are SEHNR and FQNEAQ (reference sequence). V trimming: 2 bases; J trimming: 3 bases; junction bases outside the gene matches: 8. The CDR3 covers 16 residues. CDR3: CASSLNSGGPKETQYF. CDR3 DNA: TGTGCCAGCAGCTTAAACAGCGGGGGACCGAAAGAGACCCAGTACTTC.

This clonotype came up a few times. The CDR3 sequence is CASSGPDAGQFF. The CDR3 DNA is TGTGCCAGCAGTGGACCGGATGCTGGGCAGTTCTTC. The J gene is TRBJ2-1, the V gene TRBV2; D not certain. The CDR3 is 12 residues long. Germline V gives CDR1 SNHLY, CDR2 FYNNEI. Trimming shortened V by 4 bases and J by 12 bases, and 13 bases separated the two germline ends.

J is TRBJ1-1 and V is TRBV7-9; D perhaps matches TRBD1 (6 bases). The CDR3 contains 14 residues. Germline CDR1 reads SEHNR; CDR2 reads FQNEAQ (reference sequence). V was cut by 1 base and J by 8 bases, with 14 bases left in between. Here the CDR3 reads CASSLGDGRGEAFF. The CDR3, as DNA: TGTGCCAGCAGCTTAGGGGATGGCAGGGGCGAAGCTTTCTTT.

This sequence joins TRBV5-1 and TRBJ2-5; D perhaps matches TRBD2 (5 bases). Germline lookup yields CDR1 SGHRS and CDR2 YFSETQ. Trimming shortened V by 4 bases and J by 5 bases, and 12 bases separated the two germline ends. This CDR3 contains 13 residues. The CDR3 spells CASSRGSMETQYF. The CDR3 coding sequence is TGCGCCAGCAGCCGGGGATCAATGGAGACCCAGTACTTC.

This rearrangement joins TRBV6-1 to TRBJ1-5; tentatively, D is TRBD1 (6 bases). The V end was cut by 7 bases, the J end by 2 bases, with 15 bases between. The length of the CDR3 is 15 residues. Germline V gene lookup returns CDR1 MNHNS and CDR2 SASEGT. CDR3 region: CASIIQGSGNQPQHF. The CDR3, as DNA: TGTGCCAGCATTATACAGGGTTCCGGCAATCAGCCCCAGCATTTT.

The chain carries TRBV11-2 and TRBJ2-1; D possibly corresponds to TRBD2 (6 bases). Germline-derived CDR1 and CDR2 are SGHAT and FQNNGV. V was pared by 0 bases and J by 6 bases, with 18 bases between. This CDR3 has 17 residues. For the CDR3, the DNA is TGTGCCAGCAGCTTAGATGGTTTGGCGGGGTGGATCAATGAGCAGTTCTTC. It encodes CASSLDGLAGWINEQFF.

The table lists this clonotype with a count of one. The V gene is TRBV4-1, the J gene TRBJ2-5; a possible D gene is TRBD2 (6 bases). Trimming took 3 bases from V and 1 from J, leaving 12 bases between them. The germline CDR1 and CDR2 sequences are MGHRA and YSYEKL. There are 15 residues in the CDR3. The CDR3 protein is CASSHTTGVQETQYF. The CDR3 nucleotides are TGCGCCAGCAGCCATACTACGGGGGTCCAAGAGACCCAGTACTTC.

This clonotype was counted between two and nine times. The CDR3 loop is CSVGARITDTQYF. CDR3 sequence (DNA): TGCAGCGTTGGGGCTAGGATCACAGATACGCAGTATTTT. The chain links TRBV29-1 to TRBJ2-3; D remains ambiguous. The CDR3 spans 13 residues. The germline V gene encodes CDR1 SQVTM and CDR2 ANQGSEA. Trimming cost V 4 bases and J 2 bases, with 10 bases left between them.

The rearrangement uses TRBV24-1 and TRBJ2-2, with 9 positions matching TRBD1. Losses at the gene ends were 3 bases for V and 3 bases for J; bases not matched to a gene: 4. This CDR3 has 16 residues. CDR1 and CDR2 (germline): KGHDR, SFDVKD. CDR3 amino acids: CATSDIRTGDTGELFF. CDR3 bases: TGTGCCACCAGTGATATCCGGACAGGGGACACCGGGGAGCTGTTTTTT.

This chain joins TRBV6-5 and TRBJ2-1; D not resolved. The V gene's germline CDR1 is MNHEY and CDR2 SVGAGI. There are 11 residues in the CDR3. The V and J ends lost 8 bases and 10 bases respectively, with 12 bases between them. The CDR3 here is CASRNVIEQFF. Written as DNA, the CDR3 is TGTGCCAGCCGGAATGTTATCGAGCAGTTCTTC.

The CDR3, as DNA: TGTGCCAGCATCCCGGGACGATCCCTGGATACGCAGTATTTT. Amino acid sequence: CASIPGRSLDTQYF. The V and J genes are TRBV28 and TRBJ2-3, with D perhaps assigned TRBD1 or TRBD2 (5 bases each). With 7 bases removed from V and 6 bases from J, the gap between germline ends came to 17 bases. This CDR3 region has 14 residues. Germline CDR1 is MDHEN and CDR2 is SYDVKM.

The CDR3 DNA reads TGCAGCGGGCAGGTCAACGGGGAGACCCAGTACTTC. Translated, it gives CSGQVNGETQYF. The chain recombines TRBV29-1 with TRBJ2-5; D ambiguous. Germline CDR1 reads SQVTM; CDR2 reads ANQGSEA. The germline V and J ends were trimmed by 7 bases and 5 bases, with 14 bases remaining between them. There are 12 residues in the CDR3.

The gene calls are TRBV15 and TRBJ2-5; 8 bases are a match to TRBD1. The DNA end lines up better with TRBJ2-7; the J call may be wrong. CDR3 length equals 13 residues. Germline V gene lookup returns CDR1 LNHNV and CDR2 YYDKDF (reference sequence). Written as DNA, the CDR3 is TGTGCCACCAGCGGACAGGGAACCCACGAGCAGTACTTC. Translating it yields CATSGQGTHEQYF.

V usage is TRBV27 and J usage is TRBJ2-5; the match to TRBD2 covers 11 bases. Trimming took 4 bases from V and 5 from J; bases not matched to a gene: 3. Germline V lookup: CDR1 MNHEY, CDR2 SMNVEV (reference sequence). The CDR3 is made up of 14 amino acids. CDR3 coding DNA: TGTGCCAGCAGTTCACTAGCGGGGGCGGAGACCCAGTACTTC. It translates to CASSSLAGAETQYF.

The chain combines TRBV29-1 with TRBJ2-1; TRBD1 agrees at 9 bases. Looked up from germline, CDR1 is SQVTM and CDR2 is ANQGSEA. The junction had 9 bases not matched to a gene; V was cut back by 1 base and J by 8 bases. This CDR3 has 15 amino acids. CDR3 DNA: TGCAGCGTTGAAGCCCGGGACAGGGATTTTGATGAGCAGTTCTTC. Translating it yields CSVEARDRDFDEQFF.

This clonotype was seen more than once but under ten times. V is TRBV12-3 or TRBV12-4 and J is TRBJ1-1; tentative D call: TRBD1 (6 bases). The CDR3 length is 12 residues. The V end lost 6 bases, the J end lost 3 bases, and 8 bases lay between the germline ends. This CDR3 reads CASSNRDTEAFF. The CDR3 DNA is TGTGCCAGCAGCAACAGGGACACTGAAGCTTTCTTT.

This CDR3 is CASSYTTPGELFF. CDR3 coding DNA: TGTGCCAGCAGCTACACCACTCCCGGGGAGCTGTTTTTT. The chain employs TRBV6-2 or TRBV6-3 and TRBJ2-2; D is uncertain. V was clipped by 6 bases and J by 6 bases, with 11 bases between them. CDR1 and CDR2 from the germline V gene are MNHEY and SVGEGT. This CDR3 is 13 amino acids long.